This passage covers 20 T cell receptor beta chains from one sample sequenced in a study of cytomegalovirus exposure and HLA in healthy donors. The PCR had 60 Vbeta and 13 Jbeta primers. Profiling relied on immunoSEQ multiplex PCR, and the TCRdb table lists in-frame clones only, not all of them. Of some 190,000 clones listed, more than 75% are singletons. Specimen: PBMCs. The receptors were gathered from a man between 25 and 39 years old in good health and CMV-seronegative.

The CDR3 DNA sequence: TGCGCCAGCAGCCAAGAACTAGCGGGGGGTCTATACAATGAGCAGTTCTTC. Its protein product is CASSQELAGGLYNEQFF. The genes are TRBV4-1 and TRBJ2-1, with 12 bases identical to TRBD2. The CDR3 contains 17 residues. V shed 0 bases and J 4 bases; nucleotides not matched to a gene: 4. Germline V gene sequence: CDR1 MGHRA, CDR2 YSYEKL.

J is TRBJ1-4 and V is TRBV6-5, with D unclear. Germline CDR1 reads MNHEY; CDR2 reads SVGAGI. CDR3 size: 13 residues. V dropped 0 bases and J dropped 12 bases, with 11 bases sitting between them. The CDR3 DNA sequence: TGTGCCAGCAGTTACTCGGTGCGGGTGGAACTGTTTTTT. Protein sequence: CASSYSVRVELFF.

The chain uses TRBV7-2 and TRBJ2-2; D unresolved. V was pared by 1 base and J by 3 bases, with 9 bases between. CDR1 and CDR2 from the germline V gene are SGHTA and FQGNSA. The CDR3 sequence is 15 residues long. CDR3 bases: TGTGCCAGCAGCTTAGACGTACAGCACACCGGGGAGCTGTTTTTT. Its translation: CASSLDVQHTGELFF.

The CDR3 bases are TGTGCCAGCCCCAGGATGCCTGGAAACACCATATATTTT. Translated, it gives CASPRMPGNTIYF. The genes are TRBV7-9 and TRBJ1-3, with D unclear. There are 13 residues in the CDR3. Germline V gene data show CDR1 as SEHNR and CDR2 as FQNEAQ (reference sequence). V lost 8 bases and J 2 bases, leaving 10 bases between the germline ends. The full variable domain, rest sourced from reference TRBV7-9 and TRBJ1-3, is DTGVSQNPRHKITKRGQNVTFRCDPISEHNRLYWYRQTLGQGPEFLTYFQNEAQLEKSRLLSDRFSAERPKGSFSTLEIQRTEQGDSAMYLCASPRMPGNTIYFGEGSWLTVV.

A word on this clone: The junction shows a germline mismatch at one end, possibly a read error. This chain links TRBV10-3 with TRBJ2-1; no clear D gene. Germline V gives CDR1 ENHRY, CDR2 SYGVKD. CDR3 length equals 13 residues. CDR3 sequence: CAISFNSHNEQFF. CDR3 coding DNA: TGTGCCATCAGTTTCAACTCCCACAATGAGCAGTTCTTC.

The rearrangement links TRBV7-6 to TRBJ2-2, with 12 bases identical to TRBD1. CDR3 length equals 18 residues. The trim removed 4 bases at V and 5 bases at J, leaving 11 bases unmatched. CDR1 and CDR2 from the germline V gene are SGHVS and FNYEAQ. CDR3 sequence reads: CASSSPYGTGGRTGELFF. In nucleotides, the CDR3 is TGTGCCAGCAGCTCCCCTTACGGGACAGGGGGCCGAACCGGGGAGCTGTTTTTT.

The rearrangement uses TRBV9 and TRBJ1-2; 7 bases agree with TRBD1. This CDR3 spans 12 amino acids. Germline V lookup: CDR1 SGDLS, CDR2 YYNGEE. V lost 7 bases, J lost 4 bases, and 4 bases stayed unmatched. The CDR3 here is CASADRAYGYTF. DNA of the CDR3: TGTGCCAGCGCAGACAGGGCCTATGGCTACACCTTC.

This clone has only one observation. The CDR3 spells CASSLEGGGDTGELFF. The CDR3 region has the DNA TGTGCCAGCAGCTTGGAAGGTGGGGGGGACACCGGGGAGCTGTTTTTT. This chain uses TRBV5-4 with TRBJ2-2; 7 nucleotides match TRBD2. Germline V gene lookup returns CDR1 SGHNT and CDR2 YYREEE (reference sequence). The CDR3 sequence is 16 residues long. J was trimmed by 3 bases and V by 0 bases; bases with no gene match: 5.

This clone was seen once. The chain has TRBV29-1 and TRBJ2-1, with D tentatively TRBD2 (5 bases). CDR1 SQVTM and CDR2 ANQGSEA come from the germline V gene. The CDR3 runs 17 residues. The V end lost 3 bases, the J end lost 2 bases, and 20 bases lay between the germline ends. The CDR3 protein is CSVDRYTRAPPYNEQFF. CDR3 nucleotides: TGCAGCGTTGACAGATATACGAGGGCCCCGCCCTACAATGAGCAGTTCTTC.

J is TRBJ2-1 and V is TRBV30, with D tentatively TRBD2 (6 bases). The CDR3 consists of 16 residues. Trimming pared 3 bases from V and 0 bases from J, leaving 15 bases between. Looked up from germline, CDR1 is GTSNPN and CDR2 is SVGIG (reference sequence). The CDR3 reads CAWSAAGGISYNEQFF. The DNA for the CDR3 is TGTGCCTGGAGCGCAGCGGGCGGGATCTCCTACAATGAGCAGTTCTTC.

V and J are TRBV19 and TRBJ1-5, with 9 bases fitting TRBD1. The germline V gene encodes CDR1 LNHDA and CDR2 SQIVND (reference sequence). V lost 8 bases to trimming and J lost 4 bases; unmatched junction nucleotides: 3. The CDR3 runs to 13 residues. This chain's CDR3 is CASGGQGNQPQHF. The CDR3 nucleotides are TGTGCCAGTGGAGGACAGGGGAATCAGCCCCAGCATTTT.

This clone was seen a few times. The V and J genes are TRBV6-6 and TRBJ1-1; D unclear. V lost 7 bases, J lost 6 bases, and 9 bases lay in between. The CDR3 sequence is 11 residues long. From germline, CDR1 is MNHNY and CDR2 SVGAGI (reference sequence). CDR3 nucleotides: TGTGCCAGCACCACGGGGTCTGAAGCTTTCTTT. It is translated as CASTTGSEAFF.

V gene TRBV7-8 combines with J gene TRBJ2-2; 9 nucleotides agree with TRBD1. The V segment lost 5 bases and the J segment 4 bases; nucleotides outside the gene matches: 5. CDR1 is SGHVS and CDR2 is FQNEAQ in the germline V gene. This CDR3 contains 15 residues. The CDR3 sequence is CASSLQGAGTGELFF. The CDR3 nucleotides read TGTGCCAGCAGCCTACAGGGGGCGGGCACCGGGGAGCTGTTTTTT.

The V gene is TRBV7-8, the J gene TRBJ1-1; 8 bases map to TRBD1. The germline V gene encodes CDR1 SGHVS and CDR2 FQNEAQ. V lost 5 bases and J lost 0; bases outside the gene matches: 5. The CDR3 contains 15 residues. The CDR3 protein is CASSNSRGLNTEAFF. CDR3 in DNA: TGTGCCAGCAGCAACTCCAGGGGGCTGAACACTGAAGCTTTCTTT.

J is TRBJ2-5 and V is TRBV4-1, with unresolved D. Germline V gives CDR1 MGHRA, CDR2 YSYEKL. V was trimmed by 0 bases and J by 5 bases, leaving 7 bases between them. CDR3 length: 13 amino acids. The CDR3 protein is CASSQDGLETQYF. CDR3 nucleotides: TGCGCCAGCAGCCAAGATGGCTTGGAGACCCAGTACTTC.

CDR3 sequence reads: CASSLSATKRGYTF. CDR3 nucleotides: TGTGCCAGCAGCTTATCGGCGACTAAGAGGGGCTACACCTTC. V gene TRBV7-2 combines with J gene TRBJ1-2; D is undetermined. Germline V CDR1 and CDR2: SGHTA, FQGNSA. V was cut by 2 bases and J by 8 bases, with 15 bases left in between. The CDR3 has 14 residues. The whole variable domain, remainder taken from reference TRBV7-2 and TRBJ1-2, is GAGVSQSPSNKVTEKGKDVELRCDPISGHTALYWYRQSLGQGLEFLIYFQGNSAPDKSGLPSDRFSAERTGGSVSTLTIQRTQQEDSAVYLCASSLSATKRGYTFGSGTRLTVV.

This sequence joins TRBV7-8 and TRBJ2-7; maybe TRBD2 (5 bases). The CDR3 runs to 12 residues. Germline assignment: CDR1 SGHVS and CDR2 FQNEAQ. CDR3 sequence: CASGSYSYEQYF. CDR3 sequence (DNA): TGTGCATCGGGATCATACTCCTACGAGCAGTACTTC.

The CDR3 spells CASSDSYEQYF. CDR3 nucleotide sequence: TGTGCCAGCAGCGACAGCTACGAGCAGTACTTC. The chain is built from TRBV7-9 and TRBJ2-7; D may be TRBD1 (5 bases). Germline V gives CDR1 SEHNR, CDR2 FQNEAQ (reference sequence). V lost 5 bases and J lost 3, with 5 bases in between. The CDR3 length is 11 residues.

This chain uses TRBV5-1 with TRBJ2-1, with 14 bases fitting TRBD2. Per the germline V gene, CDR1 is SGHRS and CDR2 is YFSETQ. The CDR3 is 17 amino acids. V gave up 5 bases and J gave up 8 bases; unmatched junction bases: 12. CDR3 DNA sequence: TGCGCCAGCAGTTTTGTCGGACTAGCGGGAGGTCTCCATGAGCAGTTCTTC. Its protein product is CASSFVGLAGGLHEQFF. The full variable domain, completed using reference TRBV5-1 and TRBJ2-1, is KAGVTQTPRYLIKTRGQQVTLSCSPISGHRSVSWYQQTPGQGLQFLFEYFSETQRNKGNFPGRFSGRQFSNSRSEMNVSTLELGDSALYLCASSFVGLAGGLHEQFFGPGTRLTVL.

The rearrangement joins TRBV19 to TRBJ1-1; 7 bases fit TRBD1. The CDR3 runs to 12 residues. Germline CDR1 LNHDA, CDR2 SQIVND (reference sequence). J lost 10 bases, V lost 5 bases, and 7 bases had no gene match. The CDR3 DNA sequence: TGTGCCAGTAGTCTCAGGGGGGAAGGAGCTTTCTTT. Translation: CASSLRGEGAFF.